The 7 T cell receptor beta chains listed next were all sequenced from one sample in a study of T-cell memory formation after mild COVID-19 (dated by TCRdb to the early 2020s). The method was 5' RACE. Sequencing was performed on an Illumina NovaSeq 6000. Through fastp at Q25 and MiXCR, TCRdb rebuilt clones from the public reads, retaining in-frame beta chains. Every distinct CDR3 protein forms one entry, paired with its most common genes and DNA. This sample has 550,000 to 700,000 distinct CDR3 sequences in its table, and approximately 19% of those were observed once. The ten largest make up around 12% of the sample. Material: PBMCs or a T cell subset sorted from them (not recorded which). These receptors all stem from an adult woman who had mild COVID-19 (a few samples of this study predate the infection). The sample titles of this study are shuffled in the database, so cell type and time point are left out; the donor was told from shared clones.

The rearrangement joins TRBV5-1 to TRBJ1-4, with TRBD1 matching over 7 bases. Germline loops: CDR1 SGHRS, CDR2 YFSETQ. CDR3 length: 15 residues. Trimming removed 4 bases from V and 4 bases from J; junction bases left unmatched: 7. CDR3 in DNA: TGCGCCAGCAGCCCCGACAGGGCGCTTAATGAAAAACTGTTTTTT. This gives the protein CASSPDRALNEKLFF.

This clonotype was observed many times. The chain recombines TRBV7-6 with TRBJ2-1; D is ambiguous. CDR3 length equals 15 residues. Germline CDR1 is SGHVS and CDR2 is FNYEAQ. The V and J ends lost 5 bases and 6 bases respectively, with 17 bases between them. CDR3 DNA sequence: TGTGCCAGCAGCCCCGGGTCCTCCGCCGGCAATGAGCAGTTCTTC. It codes for CASSPGSSAGNEQFF.

A few counts support this clonotype. This sequence joins TRBV12-3 or TRBV12-4 and TRBJ2-1; weak D call: TRBD2 (6 bases). V was clipped by 4 bases and J by 5 bases, with 15 bases between them. This CDR3 region has 15 residues. The CDR3 nucleotides read TGTGCCAGCAGTTGGGACGGGAGAATCCACAATGAGCAGTTCTTC. As protein: CASSWDGRIHNEQFF.

This clonotype appeared a few times. The rearrangement links TRBV7-8 to TRBJ1-2; D possibly corresponds to TRBD1 (6 bases). In germline, CDR1 is SGHVS, CDR2 FQNEAQ. Trimming removed 3 bases at V and 12 bases at J, with 14 bases between. CDR3 length: 12 residues. This CDR3 is CASSFSRTADTF. The CDR3 DNA is TGTGCCAGCAGCTTCTCGAGGACAGCGGACACCTTC.

This clonotype showed up just a few times. The chain links TRBV20-1 to TRBJ2-3; a possible D gene is TRBD2 (6 bases). The CDR3 extends over 12 amino acids. Germline V gene lookup returns CDR1 DFQATT and CDR2 SNEGSKA (reference sequence). Trimming stripped 7 bases from V and 2 bases from J, with 10 bases between. Written as DNA, the CDR3 is TGCAGTGTGCGGGGCCTCACAGATACGCAGTATTTT. Translation: CSVRGLTDTQYF.

This clonotype has just a few counts. The V call is TRBV5-4, the J call TRBJ1-1; D gene uncertain. Per the germline V gene, CDR1 is SGHNT and CDR2 is YYREEE (reference sequence). The ends were cut back, 3 bases at V and 1 base at J, with 10 bases in the middle. There are 14 residues in the CDR3. CDR3 nucleotide sequence: TGTGCCAGCAGCTATGCAGGATCGAACACTGAAGCTTTCTTT. Its protein is CASSYAGSNTEAFF.

Only a few counts were recorded for this clonotype. The chain couples TRBV12-3 or TRBV12-4 to TRBJ1-5; D is unresolved. V gave up 6 bases and J gave up 2 bases, with 8 bases separating them. CDR3 size: 13 residues. The CDR3 here is CASRREGNQPQHF. In DNA, the CDR3 is TGTGCCAGCAGGAGGGAGGGCAATCAGCCCCAGCATTTT.